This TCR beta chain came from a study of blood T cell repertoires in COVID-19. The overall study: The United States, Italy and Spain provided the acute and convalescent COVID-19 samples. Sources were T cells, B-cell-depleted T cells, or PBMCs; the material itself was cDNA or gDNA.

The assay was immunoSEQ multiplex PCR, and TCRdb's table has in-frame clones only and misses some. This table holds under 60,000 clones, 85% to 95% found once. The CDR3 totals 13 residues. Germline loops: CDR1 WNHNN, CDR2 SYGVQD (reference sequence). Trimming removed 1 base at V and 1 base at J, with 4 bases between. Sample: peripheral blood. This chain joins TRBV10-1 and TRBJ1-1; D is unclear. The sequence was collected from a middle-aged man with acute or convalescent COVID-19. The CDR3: CASSEYRNTEAFF. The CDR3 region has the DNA TGCGCCAGCAGTGAGTACAGGAACACTGAAGCTTTCTTT.